The following is a T cell receptor beta chain sequence with its context. Its target is unknown. Between the trimmed V and J ends, which lost 5 bases and 4 bases, there was a span of 14 bases. CDR1 and CDR2 from the germline V gene are SQVTM and ANQGSEA. The CDR3 covers 13 residues. The data were taken from a study of cytomegalovirus exposure and HLA in healthy donors. Study-wide points: The productive fraction for most TCR beta V segments was about 90% or about 30% in an earlier analysis.

Researchers ran the PCR with 60 Vbeta and 13 Jbeta primers. Only in-frame clones appear in the TCRdb table, and some are missing; sequencing was by immunoSEQ multiplex PCR. The table records about 200,000 clones, roughly 80% of them present only once. The origin of this receptor is a girl aged 2-10 years in good health and CMV-seronegative. This rearrangement joins TRBV29-1 to TRBJ2-5, with no clear D. What was sequenced was PBMCs. The CDR3 region has the DNA TGCAGCGTTCGAAAGCTTCTCACAGAGACCCAGTACTTC. Protein: CSVRKLLTETQYF.